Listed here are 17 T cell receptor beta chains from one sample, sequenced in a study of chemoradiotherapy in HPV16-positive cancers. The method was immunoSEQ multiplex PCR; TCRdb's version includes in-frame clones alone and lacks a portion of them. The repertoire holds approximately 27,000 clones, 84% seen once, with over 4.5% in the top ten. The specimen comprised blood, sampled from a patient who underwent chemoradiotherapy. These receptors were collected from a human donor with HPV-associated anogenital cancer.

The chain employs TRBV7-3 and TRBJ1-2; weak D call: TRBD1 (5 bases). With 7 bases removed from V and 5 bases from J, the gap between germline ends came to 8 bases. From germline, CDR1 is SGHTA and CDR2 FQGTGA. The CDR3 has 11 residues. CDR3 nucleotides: TGTGCCAGCATAGGGGCTTATGGCTACACCTTC. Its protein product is CASIGAYGYTF.

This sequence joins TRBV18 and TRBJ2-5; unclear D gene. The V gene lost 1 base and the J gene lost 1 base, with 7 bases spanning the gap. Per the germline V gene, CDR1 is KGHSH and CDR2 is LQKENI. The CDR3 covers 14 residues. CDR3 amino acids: CASSPRSVQETQYF. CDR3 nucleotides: TGTGCCAGCTCACCACGTTCCGTCCAAGAGACCCAGTACTTC.

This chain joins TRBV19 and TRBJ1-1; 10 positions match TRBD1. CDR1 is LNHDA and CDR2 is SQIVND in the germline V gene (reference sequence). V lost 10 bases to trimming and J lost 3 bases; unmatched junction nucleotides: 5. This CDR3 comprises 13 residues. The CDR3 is CATTGGYDTEAFF. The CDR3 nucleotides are TGTGCCACGACAGGGGGCTATGACACTGAAGCTTTCTTT. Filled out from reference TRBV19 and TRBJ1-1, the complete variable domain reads DGGITQSPKYLFRKEGQNVTLSCEQNLNHDAMYWYRQDPGQGLRLIYYSQIVNDFQKGDIAEGYSVSREKKESFPLTVTSAQKNPTAFYLCATTGGYDTEAFFGQGTRLTVV.

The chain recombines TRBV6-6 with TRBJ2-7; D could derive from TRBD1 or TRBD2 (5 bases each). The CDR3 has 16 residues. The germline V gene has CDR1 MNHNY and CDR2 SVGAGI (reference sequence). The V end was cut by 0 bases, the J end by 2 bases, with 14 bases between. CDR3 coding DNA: TGTGCCAGCAGTTACTCGAGGGCCAGGGTAACCTACGAGCAGTACTTC. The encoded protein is CASSYSRARVTYEQYF.

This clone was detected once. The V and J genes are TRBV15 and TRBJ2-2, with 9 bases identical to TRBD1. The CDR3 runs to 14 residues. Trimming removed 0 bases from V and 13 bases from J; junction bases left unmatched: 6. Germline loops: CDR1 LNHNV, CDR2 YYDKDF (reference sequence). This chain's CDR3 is CATSRDRGQGVLFF. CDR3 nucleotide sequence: TGTGCCACCAGCAGAGATAGGGGACAGGGAGTGCTGTTTTTT.

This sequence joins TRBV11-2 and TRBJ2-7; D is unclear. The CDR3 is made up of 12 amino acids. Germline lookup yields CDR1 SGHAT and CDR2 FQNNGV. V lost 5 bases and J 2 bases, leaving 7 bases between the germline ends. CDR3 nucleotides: TGTGCCAGCAGCCCTACCGCCTACGAGCAGTACTTC. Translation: CASSPTAYEQYF.

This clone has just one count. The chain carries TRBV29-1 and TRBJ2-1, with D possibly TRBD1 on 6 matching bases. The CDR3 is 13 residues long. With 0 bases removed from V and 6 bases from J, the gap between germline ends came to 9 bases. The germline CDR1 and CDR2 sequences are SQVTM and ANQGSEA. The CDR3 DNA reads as TGCAGCGTTGAAGAGGCACAGGGCAATGAGCAGTTCTTC. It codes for CSVEEAQGNEQFF.

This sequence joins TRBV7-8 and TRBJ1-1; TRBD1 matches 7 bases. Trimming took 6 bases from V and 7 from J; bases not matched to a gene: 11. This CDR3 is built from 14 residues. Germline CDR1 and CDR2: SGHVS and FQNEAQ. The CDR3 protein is CASRMGGGGGEAFF. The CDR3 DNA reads TGTGCCAGCAGGATGGGCGGAGGGGGCGGTGAAGCTTTCTTT.

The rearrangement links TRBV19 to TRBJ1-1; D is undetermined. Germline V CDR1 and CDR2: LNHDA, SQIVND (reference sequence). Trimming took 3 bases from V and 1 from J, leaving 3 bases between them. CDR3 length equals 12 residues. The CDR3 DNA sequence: TGTGCCAGTAGTATTGGGAACACTGAAGCTTTCTTT. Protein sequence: CASSIGNTEAFF.

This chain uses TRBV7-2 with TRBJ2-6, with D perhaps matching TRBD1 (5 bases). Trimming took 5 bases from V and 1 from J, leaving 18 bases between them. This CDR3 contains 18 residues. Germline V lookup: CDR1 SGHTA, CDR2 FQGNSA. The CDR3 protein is CASSPRGPRESGANVLTF. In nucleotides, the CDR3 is TGTGCCAGCAGCCCAAGGGGCCCCAGGGAATCTGGGGCCAACGTCCTGACTTTC.

The CDR3 DNA reads TGTGCCAGCAGCCTGACCGAAGGTTTCGGGACTAGCGTGTACGAGCAGTACTTC. It translates to CASSLTEGFGTSVYEQYF. The chain is built from TRBV7-9 and TRBJ2-7, with 10 bases fitting TRBD2. The CDR3 is 18 amino acids. J was trimmed by 4 bases and V by 5 bases; bases with no gene match: 17. Germline-derived CDR1 and CDR2 are SEHNR and FQNEAQ (reference sequence).

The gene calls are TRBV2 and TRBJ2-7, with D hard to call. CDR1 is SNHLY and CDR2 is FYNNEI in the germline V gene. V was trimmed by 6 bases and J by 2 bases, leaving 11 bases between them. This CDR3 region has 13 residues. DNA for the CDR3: TGTGCCAGCAGCTGGGCCCAGCCCTACGAGCAGTACGTC. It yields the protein CASSWAQPYEQYV.

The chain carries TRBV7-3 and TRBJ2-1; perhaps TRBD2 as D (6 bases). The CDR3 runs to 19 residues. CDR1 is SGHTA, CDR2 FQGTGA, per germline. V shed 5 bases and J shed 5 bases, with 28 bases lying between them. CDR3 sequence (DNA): TGTGCCAGCAGCGCGGGACCCAGGTACTCCAGAACGACCAACAATGAGCAGTTCTTC. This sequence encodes CASSAGPRYSRTTNNEQFF. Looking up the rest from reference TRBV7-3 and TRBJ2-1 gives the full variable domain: GAGVSQTPSNKVTEKGKYVELRCDPISGHTALYWYRQSLGQGPEFLIYFQGTGAADDSGLPNDRFFAVRPEGSVSTLKIQRTERGDSAVYLCASSAGPRYSRTTNNEQFFGPGTRLTVL.

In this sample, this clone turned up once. The CDR3 spells CAWKTSGGGDTQYF. In nucleotides, the CDR3 is TGTGCCTGGAAAACTAGCGGGGGGGGAGATACGCAGTATTTT. This chain connects TRBV30 to TRBJ2-3, with 13 bases identical to TRBD2. This CDR3 spans 14 amino acids. From germline, CDR1 is GTSNPN and CDR2 SVGIG (reference sequence). Trimming took 4 bases from V and 5 from J; bases not matched to a gene: 3.

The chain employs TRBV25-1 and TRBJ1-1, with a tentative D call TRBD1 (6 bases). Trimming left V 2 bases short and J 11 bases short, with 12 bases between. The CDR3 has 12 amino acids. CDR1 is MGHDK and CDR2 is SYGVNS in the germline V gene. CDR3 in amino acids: CASSEGTSVAFF. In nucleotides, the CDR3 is TGTGCCAGCAGTGAAGGGACATCCGTTGCTTTCTTT.

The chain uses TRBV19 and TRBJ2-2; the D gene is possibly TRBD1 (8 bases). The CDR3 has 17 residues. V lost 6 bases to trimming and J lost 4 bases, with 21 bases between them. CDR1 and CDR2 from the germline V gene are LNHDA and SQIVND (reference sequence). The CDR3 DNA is TGTGCCAGTAGCCAAAGGGCGACAGGGGAGGGCACCGGGGAGCTGTTTTTT. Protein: CASSQRATGEGTGELFF.

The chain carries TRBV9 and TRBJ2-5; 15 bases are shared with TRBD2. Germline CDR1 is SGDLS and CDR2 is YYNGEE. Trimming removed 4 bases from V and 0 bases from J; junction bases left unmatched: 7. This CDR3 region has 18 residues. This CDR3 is CASSRTSGGAQYQETQYF. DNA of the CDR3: TGTGCCAGCAGCCGGACTAGCGGGGGGGCCCAGTACCAAGAGACCCAGTACTTC.